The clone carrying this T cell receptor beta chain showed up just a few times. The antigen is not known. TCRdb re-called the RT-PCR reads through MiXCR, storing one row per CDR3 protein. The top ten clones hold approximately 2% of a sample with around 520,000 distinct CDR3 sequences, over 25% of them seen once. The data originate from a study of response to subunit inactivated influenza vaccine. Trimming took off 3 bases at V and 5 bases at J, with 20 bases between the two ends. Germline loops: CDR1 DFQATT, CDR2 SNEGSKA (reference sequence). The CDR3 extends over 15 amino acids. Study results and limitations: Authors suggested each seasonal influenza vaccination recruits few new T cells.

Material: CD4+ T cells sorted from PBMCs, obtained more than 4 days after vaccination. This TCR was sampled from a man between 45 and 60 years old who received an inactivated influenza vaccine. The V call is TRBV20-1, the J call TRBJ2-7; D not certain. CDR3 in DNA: TGCAGTGCTAGGTGGGCGGCTAGTTCTCCCCACGAGCAGTACTTC. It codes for CSARWAASSPHEQYF.